The clone carrying this TCR beta chain was found many times. The data stem from a study of T cells in Graves' hyperthyroidism and ophthalmopathy. The CDR3 is 14 residues long. Trimming cost V 4 bases and J 5 bases, with 16 bases left between them. Germline CDR1 is SGHRS and CDR2 is YFSETQ. Uncontrolled infection, other autoimmune disease, pregnancy or lactation disqualified patients from enrolment. RNA transcripts served as the template for amplifying TCR beta CDR3 regions. When the TCR CDR3 underwent first-round RT-PCR, the HTBI primer set was used. TCRdb analysed the multiplex PCR reads with MiXCR anew, one entry per CDR3 protein. The sample records 270,000 or so distinct CDR3 sequences, 13% to 15% being singletons.

Sequencing was done on a sample of blood. The clonotype was recovered from a woman aged 45-60 years with Graves' hyperthyroidism that later progressed to Graves' ophthalmopathy. The chain employs TRBV5-1 and TRBJ2-7; D gene ambiguous. The CDR3: CASSQDPRPDEQYF. The DNA of the CDR3 is TGCGCCAGCAGCCAAGACCCCCGTCCGGACGAGCAGTACTTC.